The entry below gives a single TCR beta chain sequence along with its context. Its antigen is currently unknown. Sequenced by immunoSEQ multiplex PCR; TCRdb stores in-frame clones only, minus some. The sample lists more than 6,000 clones, roughly 89% occurring once. This CDR3 has 12 residues. Germline V gives CDR1 LGHNA, CDR2 YSLEER. V lost 1 base to trimming and J lost 4 bases, with 5 bases between them. These data come from a study of chemoradiotherapy in HPV16-positive cancers. Findings and caveats of the study: For HPV16-positive patients, expanding HPV-responsive T cells associated with longer recurrence-free survival. Candidate HPV-specific clones and E7-related TCR motifs grew in tumor during treatment. Functional assays defining HPV-specific T cells used only a couple of HPV16-positive patients.

This rearrangement joins TRBV4-3 to TRBJ2-7; TRBD2 is a possible D gene (5 bases). The material was tumor tissue, obtained from a patient who underwent chemoradiotherapy. The sequence was obtained from a human donor with HPV-associated anogenital cancer. CDR3 in amino acids: CASSQAGYEQYF. CDR3 DNA sequence: TGCGCCAGCAGCCAAGCGGGGTACGAGCAGTACTTC.